This entry lists 26 T cell receptor beta chains sequenced from one sample in a study of blood T cell repertoires in COVID-19. Sequencing was performed with immunoSEQ multiplex PCR; in TCRdb, only in-frame clones are kept and a portion is missing. The repertoire holds tens of thousands of clones, 81% seen once, with 20% to 25% in the top ten. The sequencing input was peripheral blood. Source of these receptors: a woman in her 70s with acute or convalescent COVID-19.

This clone was detected once. The chain combines TRBV19 with TRBJ2-1; 9 nucleotides align to TRBD2. Per germline, CDR1 LNHDA and CDR2 SQIVND (reference sequence). J was trimmed by 5 bases and V by 1 base; bases with no gene match: 6. The CDR3 extends over 16 amino acids. CDR3 sequence reads: CASSIVLAGRHNEQFF. The CDR3 DNA reads as TGTGCCAGTAGTATAGTGCTAGCGGGAAGACACAATGAGCAGTTCTTC.

The rearrangement links TRBV12-3 or TRBV12-4 to TRBJ1-1; unclear D gene. With 3 bases removed from V and 7 bases from J, the gap between germline ends came to 9 bases. This CDR3 is built from 12 residues. The CDR3 region has the DNA TGTGCCAGCAGTTTGCTGGGCTTTGAAGCTTTCTTT. Protein product: CASSLLGFEAFF.

The chain has TRBV28 and TRBJ2-1; 13 bases line up with TRBD2. The CDR3 sequence is 17 residues long. Germline V lookup: CDR1 MDHEN, CDR2 SYDVKM. J lost 3 bases, V lost 3 bases, and 5 bases had no gene match. Here the CDR3 DNA reads TGTGCCAGCAGTTTTACTAGCGGGAGGGGGGTCTACAATGAGCAGTTCTTC. Its translation: CASSFTSGRGVYNEQFF.

This clone was found many times. The chain uses TRBV5-1 and TRBJ1-2; 7 positions agree with TRBD1. The germline V gene encodes CDR1 SGHRS and CDR2 YFSETQ. J was trimmed by 6 bases and V by 0 bases; bases with no gene match: 5. This CDR3 comprises 14 residues. The CDR3 region is CASSLEGQPNGYTF. The DNA of the CDR3 is TGCGCCAGCAGCTTGGAGGGACAGCCGAATGGCTACACCTTC.

The chain carries TRBV24-1 and TRBJ2-5; TRBD1 aligns across 10 bases. The CDR3 runs 17 residues. Trimming removed 0 bases from V and 3 bases from J; junction bases left unmatched: 6. The germline gives CDR1 KGHDR, CDR2 SFDVKD. CDR3 amino acids: CATSDLRDRGMEETQYF. The CDR3 DNA reads TGTGCCACCAGTGATTTGAGGGACAGGGGAATGGAAGAGACCCAGTACTTC.

The chain recombines TRBV19 with TRBJ2-2; D uncertain. The CDR3 is made up of 15 amino acids. The V gene lost 3 bases and the J gene lost 6 bases, with 14 bases spanning the gap. In germline, CDR1 is LNHDA, CDR2 SQIVND (reference sequence). For the CDR3, the DNA is TGTGCCAGTAGTATTTGGCGGAGCAATCCCGGGGAGCTGTTTTTT. It encodes CASSIWRSNPGELFF.

Comments on this clone: At one end the junction does not follow the germline gene, possibly because of a read error. The chain recombines TRBV11-3 with TRBJ2-1; the match to TRBD2 covers 8 bases. CDR3 length: 15 amino acids. CDR1 and CDR2 from the germline V gene are SGHNT and YENEEA. The CDR3 reads CASSLEAGAGNEQFF. DNA of the CDR3: TGTGCCAGCAGCCTAGAAGCGGGAGCGGGCAATGAGCAGTTCTTC.

The rearrangement links TRBV7-9 to TRBJ1-6; 9 nucleotides line up with TRBD1. V shed 6 bases and J 3 bases; nucleotides not matched to a gene: 6. The germline V gene encodes CDR1 SEHNR and CDR2 FQNEAQ (reference sequence). CDR3 length: 16 amino acids. In DNA, the CDR3 is TGTGCCAGCAGTGCCGGGACAGGGTTCTATAATTCACCCCTCCACTTT. Protein sequence: CASSAGTGFYNSPLHF.

The V call is TRBV2, the J call TRBJ1-5; unclear D gene. Trimming stripped 6 bases from V and 7 bases from J, with 13 bases between. The length of the CDR3 is 13 residues. CDR1 and CDR2 from the germline V gene are SNHLY and FYNNEI. The CDR3 reads CASSPEPNQPQHF. CDR3 coding DNA: TGTGCCAGCAGCCCTGAACCTAACCAGCCCCAGCATTTT.

The chain couples TRBV7-3 to TRBJ2-1, with 9 bases lining up with TRBD2. J lost 6 bases, V lost 2 bases, and 20 bases had no gene match. This CDR3 comprises 20 residues. Germline V gene data show CDR1 as SGHTA and CDR2 as FQGTGA. CDR3 coding DNA: TGTGCCAGCAGCTTAGCTTCCCGCTTGGGGATAGCGGGAGAGACCAATGAGCAGTTCTTC. The encoded protein is CASSLASRLGIAGETNEQFF.

The CDR3 nucleotides are TGTGCCAGTTATCTCCTAAACTACGAGCAGTACTTC. It codes for CASYLLNYEQYF. The chain carries TRBV11-3 and TRBJ2-7; D unresolved. Trimming removed 9 bases from V and 3 bases from J, with 12 bases in between. Germline CDR1 and CDR2: SGHNT and YENEEA. CDR3 length: 12 amino acids.

This chain links TRBV7-3 with TRBJ2-3; 15 bases match TRBD2. Germline trimming cut 5 bases from V and 3 bases from J; bases unmatched to any gene: 3. Germline CDR1 SGHTA, CDR2 FQGTGA. The CDR3 length is 16 residues. For the CDR3, the DNA is TGTGCCAGCAGCCCCGGACTAGCGGGGGGGACAGATACGCAGTATTTT. It encodes CASSPGLAGGTDTQYF.

In its sample, this clone was seen a few times. The chain couples TRBV30 to TRBJ2-7; the D gene is possibly TRBD2 (6 bases). The V gene lost 0 bases and the J gene lost 4 bases, with 13 bases spanning the gap. Per germline, CDR1 GTSNPN and CDR2 SVGIG (reference sequence). The CDR3 is 14 amino acids. The CDR3 spells CAWSVGGWMYEQYF. DNA for the CDR3: TGTGCCTGGAGTGTCGGAGGGTGGATGTACGAGCAGTACTTC.

This clone was seen once. This chain connects TRBV5-6 to TRBJ1-4; D gene ambiguous. The V end lost 4 bases, the J end lost 3 bases, and 16 bases lay between the germline ends. The CDR3 runs 16 residues. The germline CDR1 and CDR2 sequences are SGHDT and YYEEEE. CDR3 nucleotides: TGTGCCAGCAGCCTTTGGAGGTCGCAGGCTAATGAAAAACTGTTTTTT. Its protein is CASSLWRSQANEKLFF.

The V gene is TRBV28, the J gene TRBJ1-4, with D possibly being TRBD1 (5 bases). This CDR3 is built from 15 residues. V lost 8 bases to trimming and J lost 2 bases, with 15 bases between them. Per the germline V gene, CDR1 is MDHEN and CDR2 is SYDVKM. The CDR3 DNA reads as TGTGCCAGCCAAGTTTCGCAGGGTACTAATGAAAAACTGTTTTTT. It specifies CASQVSQGTNEKLFF. Full variable domain (outside the CDR3, taken from reference TRBV28 and TRBJ1-4): DVKVTQSSRYLVKRTGEKVFLECVQDMDHENMFWYRQDPGLGLRLIYFSYDVKMKEKGDIPEGYSVSREKKERFSLILESASTNQTSMYLCASQVSQGTNEKLFFGSGTQLSVL.

The J gene is TRBJ2-1, the V gene TRBV4-1; perhaps TRBD1 as D (6 bases). The CDR3 totals 16 residues. The V and J ends lost 4 bases and 5 bases respectively, with 18 bases between them. The germline gives CDR1 MGHRA, CDR2 YSYEKL. CDR3 sequence: CASSPVNRVSDNEQFF. The CDR3 DNA sequence: TGCGCCAGCAGCCCCGTAAACAGGGTATCGGACAATGAGCAGTTCTTC.

The chain links TRBV30 to TRBJ1-5; D unclear. V lost 3 bases and J lost 4, with 13 bases in between. Germline V gives CDR1 GTSNPN, CDR2 SVGIG (reference sequence). The length of the CDR3 is 14 residues. DNA of the CDR3: TGTGCCTGGAGGTCAGGAGGGCCGAATCAGCCCCAGCATTTT. This codes for CAWRSGGPNQPQHF.

J is TRBJ1-1 and V is TRBV28; D not resolved. The germline V gene has CDR1 MDHEN and CDR2 SYDVKM. V gave up 7 bases and J gave up 5 bases, with 11 bases separating them. This CDR3 is built from 12 residues. The CDR3 is CASKEGWTEAFF. CDR3 bases: TGTGCCAGCAAGGAGGGTTGGACTGAAGCTTTCTTT.

This sequence joins TRBV28 and TRBJ1-3; perhaps TRBD1 as D (5 bases). CDR3 length: 15 amino acids. Germline CDR1 and CDR2: MDHEN and SYDVKM. Trimming stripped 4 bases from V and 0 bases from J, with 10 bases between. The CDR3 loop reads CASSSPGGSGNTIYF. The CDR3 DNA reads TGTGCCAGCAGTTCCCCGGGGGGCTCTGGAAACACCATATATTTT.

This clone was counted a single time. The chain couples TRBV28 to TRBJ1-4, with a weak D call TRBD1 (6 bases). Trimming left V 3 bases short and J 4 bases short, with 12 bases between. CDR3 length equals 15 residues. Germline V gene lookup returns CDR1 MDHEN and CDR2 SYDVKM. As DNA, the CDR3 is TGTGCCAGCAGTTTTAGCAGGGGCTATAATGAAAAACTGTTTTTT. Translating gives CASSFSRGYNEKLFF.

V gene TRBV6-5 combines with J gene TRBJ2-3; 7 bases fit TRBD1. J was trimmed by 5 bases and V by 2 bases; bases with no gene match: 1. The CDR3 totals 13 residues. Germline V gene sequence: CDR1 MNHEY, CDR2 SVGAGI. The CDR3 loop is CASSYRGRDTQYF. CDR3 bases: TGTGCCAGCAGTTACAGGGGGCGAGATACGCAGTATTTT.

The chain uses TRBV11-2 and TRBJ2-5; 8 nucleotides align to TRBD1. The CDR3 is 14 amino acids. Trimming at V came to 3 bases and at J to 5 bases, leaving 5 bases not matched to a gene. CDR1 and CDR2 from the germline V gene are SGHAT and FQNNGV. The CDR3 DNA is TGTGCCAGCAGCTTTACGACAGGGGAGGAGACCCAGTACTTC. Protein: CASSFTTGEETQYF.

The rearrangement links TRBV28 to TRBJ1-4, with 7 bases matching TRBD1. V dropped 2 bases and J dropped 7; count of bases not matched to a gene: 4. This CDR3 is built from 14 residues. Germline loops: CDR1 MDHEN, CDR2 SYDVKM. The CDR3, as DNA: TGTGCCAGCAGTTTACCCGGGACAGCTGAAAAACTGTTTTTT. As protein: CASSLPGTAEKLFF.

The rearrangement uses TRBV11-3 and TRBJ2-1; D perhaps matches TRBD2 (6 bases). Looked up from germline, CDR1 is SGHNT and CDR2 is YENEEA. V lost 0 bases to trimming and J lost 4 bases, with 13 bases between them. This CDR3 comprises 16 residues. In DNA, the CDR3 is TGTGCCAGCAGCTTAGATCTAATTAGCGGATACAATGAGCAGTTCTTC. Amino acid sequence: CASSLDLISGYNEQFF. Drawing the rest from reference TRBV11-3 and TRBJ2-1, the complete variable domain is EAGVVQSPRYKIIEKKQPVAFWCNPISGHNTLYWYLQNLGQGPELLIRYENEEAVDDSQLPKDRFSAERLKGVDSTLKIQPAELGDSAVYLCASSLDLISGYNEQFFGPGTRLTVL.

This clone was seen at least ten times. The chain combines TRBV4-1 with TRBJ1-5; D is possibly TRBD1 (6 bases). From germline, CDR1 is MGHRA and CDR2 YSYEKL. The CDR3 extends over 14 amino acids. Trimming cost V 1 base and J 3 bases, with 7 bases left between them. DNA of the CDR3: TGCGCCAGCAGCCAAGGACAGGCCAATCAGCCCCAGCATTTT. Protein product: CASSQGQANQPQHF.

V is TRBV20-1 and J is TRBJ1-4, with D possibly being TRBD1 (6 bases). This CDR3 spans 15 amino acids. The germline gives CDR1 DFQATT, CDR2 SNEGSKA (reference sequence). V lost 3 bases and J lost 0, with 11 bases in between. As DNA, the CDR3 is TGCAGTGCTAGTGGACAGTATGCAACTAATGAAAAACTGTTTTTT. It specifies CSASGQYATNEKLFF.